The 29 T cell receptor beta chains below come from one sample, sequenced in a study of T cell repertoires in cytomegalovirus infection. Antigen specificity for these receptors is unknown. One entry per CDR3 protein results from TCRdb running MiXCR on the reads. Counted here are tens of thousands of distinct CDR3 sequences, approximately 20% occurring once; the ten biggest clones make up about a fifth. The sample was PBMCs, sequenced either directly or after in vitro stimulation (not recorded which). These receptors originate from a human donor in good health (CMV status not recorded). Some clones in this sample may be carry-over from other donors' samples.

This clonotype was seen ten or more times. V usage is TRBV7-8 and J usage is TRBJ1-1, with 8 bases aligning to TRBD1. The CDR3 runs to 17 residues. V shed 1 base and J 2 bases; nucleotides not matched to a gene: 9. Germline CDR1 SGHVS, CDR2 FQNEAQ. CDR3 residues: CASSLVHVGTGNTEAFF. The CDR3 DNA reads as TGTGCCAGCAGCTTAGTCCATGTCGGGACAGGAAACACTGAAGCTTTCTTT.

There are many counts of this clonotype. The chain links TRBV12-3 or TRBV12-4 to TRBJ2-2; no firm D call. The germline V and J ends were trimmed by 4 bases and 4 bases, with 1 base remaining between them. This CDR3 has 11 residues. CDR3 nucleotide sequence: TGTGCCAGCAGTTCCACCGGGGAGCTGTTTTTT. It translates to CASSSTGELFF.

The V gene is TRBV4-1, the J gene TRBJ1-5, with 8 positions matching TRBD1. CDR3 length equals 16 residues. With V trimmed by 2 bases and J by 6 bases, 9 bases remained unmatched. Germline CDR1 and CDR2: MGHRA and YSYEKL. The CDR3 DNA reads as TGCGCCAGCAGCCAAAGTCCTGCCAGGGGGCCTCAGCCCCAGCATTTT. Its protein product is CASSQSPARGPQPQHF.

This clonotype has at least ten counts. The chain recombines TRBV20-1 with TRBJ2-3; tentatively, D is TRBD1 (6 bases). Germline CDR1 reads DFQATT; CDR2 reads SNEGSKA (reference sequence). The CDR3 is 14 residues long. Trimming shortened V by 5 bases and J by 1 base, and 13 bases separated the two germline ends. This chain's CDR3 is CSAAQGDRTDTQYF. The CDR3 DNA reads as TGCAGTGCTGCACAGGGTGATCGCACAGATACGCAGTATTTT.

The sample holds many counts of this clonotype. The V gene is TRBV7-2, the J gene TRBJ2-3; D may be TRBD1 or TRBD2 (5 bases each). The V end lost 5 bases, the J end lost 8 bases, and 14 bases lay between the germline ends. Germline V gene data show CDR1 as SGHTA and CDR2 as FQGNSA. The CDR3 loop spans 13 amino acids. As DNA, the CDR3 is TGTGCCAGCAGCCGGGACCGGGACGGTACGCAGTATTTT. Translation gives CASSRDRDGTQYF.

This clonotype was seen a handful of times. The CDR3 region is CASSPLGNTIYF. The CDR3 DNA follows: TGTGCCAGCAGCCCCCTGGGGAACACCATATATTTT. This chain uses TRBV28 with TRBJ1-3; D not resolved. V shed 6 bases and J shed 7 bases, with 10 bases lying between them. There are 12 residues in the CDR3. Germline loops: CDR1 MDHEN, CDR2 SYDVKM.

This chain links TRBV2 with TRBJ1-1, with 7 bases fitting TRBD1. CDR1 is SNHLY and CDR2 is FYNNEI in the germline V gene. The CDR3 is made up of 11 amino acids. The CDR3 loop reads CADRDGTEAFF. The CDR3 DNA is TGTGCAGACAGGGACGGCACTGAAGCTTTCTTT. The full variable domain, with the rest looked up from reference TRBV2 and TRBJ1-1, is EPEVTQTPSHQVTQMGQEVILRCVPISNHLYFYWYRQILGQKVEFLVSFYNNEISEKSEIFDDQFSVERPDGSNFTLKIRSTKLEDSAMYFCADRDGTEAFFGQGTRLTVV.

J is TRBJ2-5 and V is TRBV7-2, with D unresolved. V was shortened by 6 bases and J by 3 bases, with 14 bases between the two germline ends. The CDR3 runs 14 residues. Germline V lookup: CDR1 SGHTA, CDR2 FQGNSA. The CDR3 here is CASSPGSPKETQYF. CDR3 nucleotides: TGTGCCAGCAGTCCTGGTTCTCCGAAAGAGACCCAGTACTTC.

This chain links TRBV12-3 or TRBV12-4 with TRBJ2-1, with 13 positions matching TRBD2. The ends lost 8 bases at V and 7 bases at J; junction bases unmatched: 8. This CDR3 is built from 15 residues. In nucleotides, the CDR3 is TGTGCCAGCTCAACCGGACTAGCGGGGGATAATGAGCAGTTCTTC. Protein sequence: CASSTGLAGDNEQFF.

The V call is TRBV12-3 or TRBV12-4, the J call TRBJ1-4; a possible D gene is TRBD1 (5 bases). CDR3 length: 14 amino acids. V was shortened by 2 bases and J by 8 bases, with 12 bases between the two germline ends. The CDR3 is CASSLRGLGEKLFF. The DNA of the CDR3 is TGTGCCAGCAGTTTAAGGGGACTGGGAGAAAAACTGTTTTTT.

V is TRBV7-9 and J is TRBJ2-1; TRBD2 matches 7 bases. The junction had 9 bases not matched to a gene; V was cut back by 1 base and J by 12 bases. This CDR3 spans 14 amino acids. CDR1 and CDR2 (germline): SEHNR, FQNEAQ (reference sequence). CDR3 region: CASSLESSGTRQFF. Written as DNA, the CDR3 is TGTGCCAGCAGCTTAGAATCGAGCGGGACGCGGCAGTTCTTC. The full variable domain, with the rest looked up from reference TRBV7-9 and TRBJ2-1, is DTGVSQNPRHKITKRGQNVTFRCDPISEHNRLYWYRQTLGQGPEFLTYFQNEAQLEKSRLLSDRFSAERPKGSFSTLEIQRTEQGDSAMYLCASSLESSGTRQFFGPGTRLTVL.

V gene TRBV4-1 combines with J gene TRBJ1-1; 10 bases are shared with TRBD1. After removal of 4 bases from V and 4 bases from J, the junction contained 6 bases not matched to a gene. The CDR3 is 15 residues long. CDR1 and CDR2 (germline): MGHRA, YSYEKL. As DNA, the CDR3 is TGCGCCAGCAGCCTGCGACAGGGGGCCACCACTGAAGCTTTCTTT. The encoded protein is CASSLRQGATTEAFF.

The CDR3 spells CASSRPGLTNSPLHF. For the CDR3, the DNA is TGTGCCAGCAGTCGTCCGGGACTGACAAATTCACCCCTCCACTTT. J is TRBJ1-6 and V is TRBV6-5; D might be TRBD1 (5 bases). There are 15 residues in the CDR3. With 5 bases removed from V and 7 bases from J, the gap between germline ends came to 15 bases. Looked up from germline, CDR1 is MNHEY and CDR2 is SVGAGI.

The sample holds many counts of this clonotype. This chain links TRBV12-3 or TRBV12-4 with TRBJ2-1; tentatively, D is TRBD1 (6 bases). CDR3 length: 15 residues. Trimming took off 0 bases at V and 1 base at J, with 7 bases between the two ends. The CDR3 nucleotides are TGTGCCAGCAGTTTAGCCCAGGGGTCCTACAATGAGCAGTTCTTC. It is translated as CASSLAQGSYNEQFF.

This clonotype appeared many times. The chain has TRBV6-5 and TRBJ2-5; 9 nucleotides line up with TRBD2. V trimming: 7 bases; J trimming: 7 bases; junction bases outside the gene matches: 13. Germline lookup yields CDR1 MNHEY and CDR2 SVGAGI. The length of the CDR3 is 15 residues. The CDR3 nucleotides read TGTGCCAGCACCACCCTAGCGGGACCCCAAATGACCCAGTACTTC. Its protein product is CASTTLAGPQMTQYF.

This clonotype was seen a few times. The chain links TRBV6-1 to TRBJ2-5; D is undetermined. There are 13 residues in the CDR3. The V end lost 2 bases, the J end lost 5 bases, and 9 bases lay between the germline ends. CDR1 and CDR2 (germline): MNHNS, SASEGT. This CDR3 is CASSELGVETQYF. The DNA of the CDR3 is TGTGCCAGCAGTGAATTGGGCGTGGAGACCCAGTACTTC.

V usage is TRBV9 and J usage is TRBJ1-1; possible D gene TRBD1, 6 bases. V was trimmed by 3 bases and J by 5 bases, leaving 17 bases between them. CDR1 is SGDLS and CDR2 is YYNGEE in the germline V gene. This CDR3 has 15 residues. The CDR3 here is CASSAGGGAGTEAFF. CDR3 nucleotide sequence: TGTGCCAGCAGCGCAGGTGGGGGCGCCGGGACTGAAGCTTTCTTT.

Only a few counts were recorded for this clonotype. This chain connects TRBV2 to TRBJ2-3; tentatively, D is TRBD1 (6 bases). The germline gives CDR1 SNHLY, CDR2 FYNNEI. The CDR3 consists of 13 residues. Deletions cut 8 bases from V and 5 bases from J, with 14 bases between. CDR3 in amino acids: CASSSGVEDTQYF. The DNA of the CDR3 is TGTGCCAGCTCATCAGGGGTCGAAGATACGCAGTATTTT.

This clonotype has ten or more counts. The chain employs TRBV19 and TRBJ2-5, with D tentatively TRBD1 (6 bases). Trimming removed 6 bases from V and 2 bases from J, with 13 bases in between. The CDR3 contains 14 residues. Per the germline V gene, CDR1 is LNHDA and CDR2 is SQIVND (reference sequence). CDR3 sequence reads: CASREGGGQETQYF. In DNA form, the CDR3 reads TGTGCCAGTAGGGAAGGGGGTGGTCAAGAGACCCAGTACTTC.

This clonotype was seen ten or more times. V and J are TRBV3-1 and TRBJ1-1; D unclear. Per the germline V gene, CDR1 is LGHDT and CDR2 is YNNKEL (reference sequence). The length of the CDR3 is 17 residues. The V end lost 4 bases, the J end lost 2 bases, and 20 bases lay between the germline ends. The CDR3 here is CASSPLIYGRENTEAFF. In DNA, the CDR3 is TGTGCCAGCAGCCCGTTGATATACGGACGGGAAAACACTGAAGCTTTCTTT.

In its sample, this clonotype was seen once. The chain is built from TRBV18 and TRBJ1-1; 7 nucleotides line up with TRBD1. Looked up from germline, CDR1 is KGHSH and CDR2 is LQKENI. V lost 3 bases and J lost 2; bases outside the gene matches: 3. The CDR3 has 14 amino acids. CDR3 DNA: TGTGCCAGCTCACCCGACAGGGCAAACACTGAAGCTTTCTTT. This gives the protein CASSPDRANTEAFF.

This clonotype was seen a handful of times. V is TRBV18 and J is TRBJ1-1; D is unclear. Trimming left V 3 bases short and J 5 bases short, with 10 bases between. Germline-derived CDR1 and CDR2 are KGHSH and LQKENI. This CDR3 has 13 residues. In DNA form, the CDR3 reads TGTGCCAGCTCACCGACTGAACGTACTGAAGCTTTCTTT. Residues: CASSPTERTEAFF.

The CDR3 region is CSAMGIAGGESYNEQFF. DNA for the CDR3: TGCAGTGCTATGGGGATAGCGGGAGGGGAATCCTACAATGAGCAGTTCTTC. This chain joins TRBV20-1 and TRBJ2-1, with 11 nucleotides matching TRBD2. J gave up 1 base and V 4 bases, and 9 bases lay outside the gene matches. This CDR3 region has 17 residues. Per the germline V gene, CDR1 is DFQATT and CDR2 is SNEGSKA (reference sequence).

CDR3 loop: CASSRTAGSNQPQHF. DNA of the CDR3: TGTGCCAGCAGCCGGACAGCGGGAAGCAATCAGCCCCAGCATTTT. The chain couples TRBV5-5 to TRBJ1-5, with a possible D match to TRBD1 (6 bases). Germline values: CDR1 SGHKS, CDR2 YYEKEE (reference sequence). V lost 4 bases and J 1 base, leaving 12 bases between the germline ends. This CDR3 has 15 amino acids.

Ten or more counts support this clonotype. The CDR3 spells CASTVPHSYNEQFF. DNA of the CDR3: TGTGCCAGCACCGTTCCCCACTCCTACAATGAGCAGTTCTTC. This chain uses TRBV12-3 or TRBV12-4 with TRBJ2-1; D call uncertain. Trimming shortened V by 7 bases and J by 0 bases, and 10 bases separated the two germline ends. CDR3 length: 14 residues.

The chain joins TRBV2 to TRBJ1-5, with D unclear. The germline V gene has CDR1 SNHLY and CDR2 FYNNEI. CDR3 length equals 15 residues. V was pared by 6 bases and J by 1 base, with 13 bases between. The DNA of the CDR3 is TGTGCCAGCAGAGGCCTCACACGGAGCAATCAGCCCCAGCATTTT. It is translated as CASRGLTRSNQPQHF.

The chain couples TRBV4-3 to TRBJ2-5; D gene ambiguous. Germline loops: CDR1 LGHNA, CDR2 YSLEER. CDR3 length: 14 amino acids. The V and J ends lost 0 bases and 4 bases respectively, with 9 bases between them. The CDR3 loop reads CASSQDRTRETQYF. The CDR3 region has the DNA TGCGCCAGCAGCCAAGATCGGACCCGAGAGACCCAGTACTTC.

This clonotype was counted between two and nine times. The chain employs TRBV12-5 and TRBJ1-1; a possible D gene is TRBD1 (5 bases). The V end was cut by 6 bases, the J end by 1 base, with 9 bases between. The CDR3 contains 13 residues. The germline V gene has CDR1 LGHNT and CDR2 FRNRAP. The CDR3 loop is CASGSDRNTEAFF. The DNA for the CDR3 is TGTGCTAGTGGCTCCGACAGGAACACTGAAGCTTTCTTT.

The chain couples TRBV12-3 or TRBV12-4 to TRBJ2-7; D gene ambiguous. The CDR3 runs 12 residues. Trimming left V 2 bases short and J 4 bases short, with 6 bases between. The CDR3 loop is CASSLSRYEQYF. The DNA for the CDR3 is TGTGCCAGCAGTTTATCAAGGTACGAGCAGTACTTC.